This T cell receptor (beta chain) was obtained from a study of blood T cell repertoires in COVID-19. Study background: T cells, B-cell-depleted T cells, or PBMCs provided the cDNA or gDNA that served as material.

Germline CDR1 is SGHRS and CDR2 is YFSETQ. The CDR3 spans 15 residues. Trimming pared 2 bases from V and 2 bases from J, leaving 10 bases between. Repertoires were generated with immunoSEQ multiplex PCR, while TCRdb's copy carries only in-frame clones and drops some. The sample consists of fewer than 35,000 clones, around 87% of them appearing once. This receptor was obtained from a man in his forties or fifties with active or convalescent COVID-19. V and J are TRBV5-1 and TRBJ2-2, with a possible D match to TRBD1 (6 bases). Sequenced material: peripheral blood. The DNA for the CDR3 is TGCGCCAGCAGCTTTGGGACACCTAACACCGGGGAGCTGTTTTTT. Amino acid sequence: CASSFGTPNTGELFF.